This T cell receptor beta chain is from a study of T cell repertoires in cytomegalovirus infection. Looking at the study overall: Signatures in public TCR beta sequences pointed to both CMV infection and matching HLA type.

TCRdb processed the reads anew with MiXCR; each CDR3 protein has one entry. This sample carries 140,000 to 150,000 distinct CDR3 sequences, 30% to 40% of them seen once, and the ten largest clones take around half. Remarks on this clonotype: Antigen unknown.

CDR3 length: 15 amino acids. CDR1 and CDR2 from the germline V gene are LGHDT and YNNKEL (reference sequence). The germline V and J ends were trimmed by 0 bases and 2 bases, with 8 bases remaining between them. This receptor was obtained from a human donor in good health (CMV status not recorded). Some clones in this sample may be carry-over from other donors' samples. V is TRBV3-1 and J is TRBJ1-5; the D is unclear. The input for sequencing was CD8+ T cells from cultured PBMCs, taken from culture after CMV antigen stimulation. CDR3 nucleotides: TGTGCCAGCAGCCAAGACGGCGGGGGCAATCAGCCCCAGCATTTT. Translation: CASSQDGGGNQPQHF.